This TCR beta chain originates from a study of T cell changes during pregnancy in multiple sclerosis. Clones were read by immunoSEQ multiplex PCR, and TCRdb kept only the in-frame ones, dropping some. The repertoire consists of roughly 35,000 clones, with approximately 92% occurring once and the leading ten covering less than 1.5%. Germline V lookup: CDR1 SGHRS, CDR2 YFSETQ. This CDR3 is 16 amino acids long. V lost 4 bases and J lost 2; bases outside the gene matches: 6. The sequence was obtained from a female donor with multiple sclerosis, enrolled in a pregnancy study. Sequenced sample: PBMCs (not recorded whether the cells were cultured). V is TRBV5-1 and J is TRBJ2-3; 11 bases map to TRBD2. The CDR3 loop is CASSMSTSGITDTQYF. CDR3 DNA sequence: TGCGCCAGCAGCATGTCGACTAGCGGGATCACAGATACGCAGTATTTT.